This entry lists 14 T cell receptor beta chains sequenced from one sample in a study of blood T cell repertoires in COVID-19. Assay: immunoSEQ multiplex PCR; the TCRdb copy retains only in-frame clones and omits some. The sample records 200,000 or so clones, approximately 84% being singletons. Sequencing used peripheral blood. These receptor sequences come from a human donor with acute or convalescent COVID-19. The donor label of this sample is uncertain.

CDR3 sequence reads: CASSVDLADGYTF. Written as DNA, the CDR3 is TGTGCCAGCAGCGTAGACCTAGCCGATGGCTACACCTTC. This rearrangement joins TRBV9 to TRBJ1-2; D is ambiguous. V was pared by 0 bases and J by 6 bases, with 9 bases between. The CDR3 is made up of 13 amino acids. Looked up from germline, CDR1 is SGDLS and CDR2 is YYNGEE.

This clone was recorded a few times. CDR3 DNA sequence: TGTGCCAGCTCACCGGGACAGTCCTACGAGCAGTACTTC. It translates to CASSPGQSYEQYF. The chain recombines TRBV18 with TRBJ2-7, with 7 bases aligning to TRBD1. Per germline, CDR1 KGHSH and CDR2 LQKENI. V was clipped by 3 bases and J by 1 base; unmatched bases: 0. This CDR3 region has 13 residues. Based on the CDR3 plus reference TRBV18 and TRBJ2-7, the full variable domain is NAGVMQNPRHLVRRRGQEARLRCSPMKGHSHVYWYRQLPEEGLKFMVYLQKENIIDESGMPKERFSAEFPKEGPSILRIQQVVRGDSAAYFCASSPGQSYEQYFGPGTRLTVT.

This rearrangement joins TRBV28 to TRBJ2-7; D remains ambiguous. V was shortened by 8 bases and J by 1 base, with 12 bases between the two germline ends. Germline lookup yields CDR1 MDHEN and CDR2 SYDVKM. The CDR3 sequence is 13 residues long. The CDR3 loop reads CASASEASYEQYF. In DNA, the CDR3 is TGTGCCAGCGCCTCCGAGGCTTCCTACGAGCAGTACTTC.

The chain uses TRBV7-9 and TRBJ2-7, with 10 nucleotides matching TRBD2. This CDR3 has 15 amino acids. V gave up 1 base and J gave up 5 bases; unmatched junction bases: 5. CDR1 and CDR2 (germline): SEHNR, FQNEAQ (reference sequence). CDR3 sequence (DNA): TGTGCCAGCAGCTTAGGAGGGACTAGCGCCCACGAGCAGTACTTC. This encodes CASSLGGTSAHEQYF.

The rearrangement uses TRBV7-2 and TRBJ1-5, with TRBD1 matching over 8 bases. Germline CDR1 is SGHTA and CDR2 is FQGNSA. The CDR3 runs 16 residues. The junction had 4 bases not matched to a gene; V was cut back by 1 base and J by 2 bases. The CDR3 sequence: CASSLGGTGGNQPQHF. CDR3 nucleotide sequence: TGTGCCAGCAGCTTAGGGGGGACAGGCGGCAATCAGCCCCAGCATTTT.

CDR3 sequence reads: CASSPAGRPNGNTIYF. CDR3 nucleotides: TGTGCCAGCAGCCCCGCGGGCAGACCGAATGGAAACACCATATATTTT. V and J are TRBV28 and TRBJ1-3, with D hard to call. V lost 6 bases to trimming and J lost 3 bases, with 18 bases between them. The CDR3 extends over 16 amino acids. From germline, CDR1 is MDHEN and CDR2 SYDVKM.

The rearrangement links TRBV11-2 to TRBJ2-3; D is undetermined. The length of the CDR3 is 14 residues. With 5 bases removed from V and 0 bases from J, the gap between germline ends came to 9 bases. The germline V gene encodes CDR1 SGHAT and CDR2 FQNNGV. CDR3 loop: CASSPRVSTDTQYF. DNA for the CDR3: TGTGCCAGCAGCCCTCGAGTTAGCACAGATACGCAGTATTTT.

The CDR3 here is CASSSPQGRTEAFF. The CDR3 DNA is TGTGCCAGCAGTTCCCCACAGGGGCGGACTGAAGCTTTCTTT. The rearrangement links TRBV28 to TRBJ1-1, with 7 positions matching TRBD1. This CDR3 is built from 14 residues. Germline V gene sequence: CDR1 MDHEN, CDR2 SYDVKM. With 4 bases clipped from V and 5 bases from J, the junction kept 7 bases outside the gene matches. Together with reference TRBV28 and TRBJ1-1, the CDR3 gives the full variable domain: DVKVTQSSRYLVKRTGEKVFLECVQDMDHENMFWYRQDPGLGLRLIYFSYDVKMKEKGDIPEGYSVSREKKERFSLILESASTNQTSMYLCASSSPQGRTEAFFGQGTRLTVV.

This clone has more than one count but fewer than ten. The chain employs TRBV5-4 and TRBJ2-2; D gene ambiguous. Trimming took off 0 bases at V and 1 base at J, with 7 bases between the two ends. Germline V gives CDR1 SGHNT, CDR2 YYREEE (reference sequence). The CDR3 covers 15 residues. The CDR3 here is CASSLGAENTGELFF. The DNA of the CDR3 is TGTGCCAGCAGCTTGGGGGCCGAGAACACCGGGGAGCTGTTTTTT.

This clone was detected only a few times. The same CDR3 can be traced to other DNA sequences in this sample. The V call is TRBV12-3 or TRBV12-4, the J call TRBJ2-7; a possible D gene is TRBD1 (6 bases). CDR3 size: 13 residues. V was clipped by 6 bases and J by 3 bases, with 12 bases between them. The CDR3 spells CASSLNRDYEQYF. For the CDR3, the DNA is TGTGCCAGCAGCCTTAACAGGGACTACGAGCAGTACTTC.

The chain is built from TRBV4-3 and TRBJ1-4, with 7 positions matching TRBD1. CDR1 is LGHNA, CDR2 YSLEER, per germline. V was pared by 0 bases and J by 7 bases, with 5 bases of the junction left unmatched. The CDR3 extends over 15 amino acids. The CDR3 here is CASSQDRGLTEKLFF. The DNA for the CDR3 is TGCGCCAGCAGCCAAGATAGGGGGCTGACTGAAAAACTGTTTTTT.

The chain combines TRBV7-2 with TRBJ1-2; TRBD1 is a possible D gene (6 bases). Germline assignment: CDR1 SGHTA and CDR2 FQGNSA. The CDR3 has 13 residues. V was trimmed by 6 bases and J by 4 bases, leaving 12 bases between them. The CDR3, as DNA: TGTGCCAGCAGTCAGGGGAGTTTCTATGGCTACACCTTC. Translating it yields CASSQGSFYGYTF.

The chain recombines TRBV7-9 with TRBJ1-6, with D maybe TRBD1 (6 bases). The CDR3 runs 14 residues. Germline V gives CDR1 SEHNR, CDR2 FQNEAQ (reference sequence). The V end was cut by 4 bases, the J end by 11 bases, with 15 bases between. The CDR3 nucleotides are TGTGCCAGCAGCTCCGGGACATCGGGGACACCCCTCCACTTT. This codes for CASSSGTSGTPLHF.

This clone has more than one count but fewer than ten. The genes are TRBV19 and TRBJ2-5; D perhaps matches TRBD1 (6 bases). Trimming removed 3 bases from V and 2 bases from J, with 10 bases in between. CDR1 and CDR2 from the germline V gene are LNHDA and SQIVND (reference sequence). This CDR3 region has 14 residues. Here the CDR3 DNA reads TGTGCCAGTAGTATCAGGACAGTTCAAGAGACCCAGTACTTC. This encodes CASSIRTVQETQYF.